Presented here are 6 T cell receptor beta chains from one specimen sequenced in a study of T-cell memory formation after mild COVID-19. One entry per CDR3 protein results from TCRdb running MiXCR on the 5' RACE reads. Altogether hundreds of thousands of distinct CDR3 sequences are present, around 19% being singletons, with the ten largest covering 7.5% to 10%. Sequenced input: PBMCs or a T cell subset sorted from them (not recorded which). The receptors come from an adult woman who had mild COVID-19 (a few samples of this study predate the infection). Cell type and time point are not known.

The chain recombines TRBV18 with TRBJ2-7; 11 bases are shared with TRBD2. The CDR3 covers 16 residues. V shed 3 bases and J 4 bases; nucleotides not matched to a gene: 8. Germline V gene data show CDR1 as KGHSH and CDR2 as LQKENI. In nucleotides, the CDR3 is TGTGCCAGCTCACCTGGACTAGCGGGCCGGGGGTACGAGCAGTACTTC. Translated, it gives CASSPGLAGRGYEQYF.

This clonotype has at least ten counts. J is TRBJ1-2 and V is TRBV20-1, with 12 bases identical to TRBD1. V was clipped by 6 bases and J by 6 bases; unmatched bases: 14. Germline CDR1 and CDR2: DFQATT and SNEGSKA (reference sequence). The CDR3 extends over 16 amino acids. The CDR3 region has the DNA TGCAGTGCCCAATCTCCCCGGGACAGGGGGCGTCATGGCTACACCTTC. Encoded protein: CSAQSPRDRGRHGYTF.

In this sample, this clonotype turned up a few times. The rearrangement uses TRBV2 and TRBJ2-6; D is undetermined. The CDR3 is 12 residues long. Trimming shortened V by 4 bases and J by 4 bases, and 2 bases separated the two germline ends. Germline V gene lookup returns CDR1 SNHLY and CDR2 FYNNEI. CDR3 protein: CASSAGANVLTF. DNA of the CDR3: TGTGCCAGCAGTGCCGGGGCCAACGTCCTGACTTTC.

The V call is TRBV12-3 or TRBV12-4, the J call TRBJ2-3, with 9 nucleotides matching TRBD1. The CDR3 consists of 15 residues. Losses at the gene ends were 6 bases for V and 4 bases for J; bases not matched to a gene: 8. Here the CDR3 DNA reads TGTGCCAGCAGCTCCGGGACAGGGTGGGCAGATACGCAGTATTTT. Translation: CASSSGTGWADTQYF.

This clonotype was found a few times. A read error is possible here, since a much larger clone lies one base away. This chain uses TRBV7-8 with TRBJ2-5; D not resolved. CDR3 length equals 11 residues. Germline V gene data show CDR1 as SGHVS and CDR2 as FQNEAQ. Trimming removed 6 bases at V and 2 bases at J, with 4 bases between. The CDR3 bases are TGTGCCAGCAGTTGGCAAGAGACCCAGTACTTC. Protein: CASSWQETQYF. The complete variable domain, with remaining parts taken from reference TRBV7-8 and TRBJ2-5, reads GAGVSQSPRYKVAKRGQDVALRCDPISGHVSLFWYQQALGQGPEFLTYFQNEAQLDKSGLPSDRFFAERPEGSVSTLKIQRTQQEDSAVYLCASSWQETQYFGPGTRLLVL.

The rearrangement uses TRBV4-1 and TRBJ1-1; D is undetermined. Deletions cut 0 bases from V and 1 base from J, with 9 bases between. This CDR3 is 15 amino acids long. Germline CDR1 is MGHRA and CDR2 is YSYEKL. The CDR3 spells CASSQDFHRNTEAFF. In nucleotides, the CDR3 is TGCGCCAGCAGCCAAGATTTTCACAGGAACACTGAAGCTTTCTTT.